This TCR beta chain was sequenced during a study of OX40 agonist ivuxolimab in advanced cancers. Some background on the complete study: Ivuxolimab was an agonistic, fully human IgG2 monoclonal antibody directed against OX40 (CD134), a costimulatory receptor. Intravenous ivuxolimab was administered to patients every 2 weeks at six dose levels: 0.01, 0.1, 0.3, 1.5, 3 and 10 mg/kg. Among the approximately 50 dose-escalation patients, approximately 20 had hepatocellular carcinoma, approximately 15 melanoma, 9 renal cell carcinoma and 9 head and neck cancer. In the dose-escalation cohort, around 80% of patients were male, and the mean age was roughly 60 years with a range of about 20 to 79. Prior anti-PD-1, anti-PD-L1 or anti-CTLA-4 therapy was permitted, and about two fifths of dose-escalation patients had received checkpoint inhibitors. Partial responses occurred in three dose-escalation patients: two with cutaneous melanoma and one with hepatocellular carcinoma. The point of sequencing TCRbeta in the periphery was to test whether ivuxolimab changed TCR sequence diversity and drove clonal T-cell expansion. The paper reports the monotherapy dose-escalation portion (N of about 50 patients) of the phase I ivuxolimab trial. General study outcomes and caveats: Low levels of normalized T-cell clonal expansion were also seen in some patients who did not respond. The antigen specificity of the clonally expanded peripheral T cells was not determined. Partial responders in the 0.1-3.0 mg/kg groups had among the lowest normalized peripheral clonal expansion, especially among CD8+ T cells. At doses of 0.1 to 3.0 mg/kg, clonal expansion of both CD4+ and CD8+ T cells in blood was seen between baseline and week 6. On average, CD8+ T cells showed more expanded clones than CD4+ T cells after ivuxolimab.

Patients with autoimmune disease history or receiving systemic immunosuppression were excluded from the trial. In every dose cohort, peripheral blood was drawn for TCR sequencing at baseline, cycle 4 day 1, and cycle 7 day 1. The samples were drawn from a first-in-human, open-label, multicenter phase I dose-escalation trial of ivuxolimab. The trial enrolled adults with locally advanced or metastatic head and neck squamous cell, hepatocellular, melanoma or renal cell carcinoma. Before TCR sequencing, CD4+ and CD8+ T cells were separately sorted from peripheral blood. The CDR3 measures 15 amino acids from cysteine to phenylalanine. The kept DNA is CDR3 alone, 45 bases in frame from the first base. CDR1 and CDR2 (SGHAT, FQNNGV) derive from the germline V gene. Here V drops 4 bases and J drops 3 bases, and the junction holds 2 bases not matched to any gene. Genomic DNA was extracted from sorted cells for sequencing of the TCRbeta CDR3 region. TCRbeta CDR3 regions were sequenced using the immunoSEQ Assay. Sourced from immuneACCESS, this table was stored by TCRdb with only in-frame sequences that have V and J called. A share of the clones is absent; for the studies checked, an unresolved V gene accounts for under half, and the remainder has no known explanation. For this sample the table gives about 46,000 clones, of which approximately 86% were detected only once. Together, the top ten hold 11% of the sample.

As to this clone: Its antigen is still unknown. Base qualities are missing; no much larger clone stands one base away.

The TCR was taken from an adult with an advanced solid tumor such as melanoma, head and neck, liver or kidney cancer. The sequence is built from TRBV11-2 and TRBJ2-1, with 11 central nucleotides matching TRBD1. The sequencing here drew on CD4+ or CD8+ T cells sorted from blood, taken in a trial of the OX40 agonist ivuxolimab. The CDR3 amino acid sequence is: CASSSGTGGYNEQFF. The sequence in DNA is TGTGCCAGCAGCTCGGGGACAGGGGGCTACAATGAGCAGTTCTTC. Reference TRBV11-2 and TRBJ2-1 proteins supply the regions before and after the CDR3; the full variable domain is: EAGVAQSPRYKIIEKRQSVAFWCNPISGHATLYWYQQILGQGPKLLIQFQNNGVVDDSQLPKDRFSAERLKGVDSTLKIQPAKLEDSAVYLCASSSGTGGYNEQFFGPGTRLTVL.